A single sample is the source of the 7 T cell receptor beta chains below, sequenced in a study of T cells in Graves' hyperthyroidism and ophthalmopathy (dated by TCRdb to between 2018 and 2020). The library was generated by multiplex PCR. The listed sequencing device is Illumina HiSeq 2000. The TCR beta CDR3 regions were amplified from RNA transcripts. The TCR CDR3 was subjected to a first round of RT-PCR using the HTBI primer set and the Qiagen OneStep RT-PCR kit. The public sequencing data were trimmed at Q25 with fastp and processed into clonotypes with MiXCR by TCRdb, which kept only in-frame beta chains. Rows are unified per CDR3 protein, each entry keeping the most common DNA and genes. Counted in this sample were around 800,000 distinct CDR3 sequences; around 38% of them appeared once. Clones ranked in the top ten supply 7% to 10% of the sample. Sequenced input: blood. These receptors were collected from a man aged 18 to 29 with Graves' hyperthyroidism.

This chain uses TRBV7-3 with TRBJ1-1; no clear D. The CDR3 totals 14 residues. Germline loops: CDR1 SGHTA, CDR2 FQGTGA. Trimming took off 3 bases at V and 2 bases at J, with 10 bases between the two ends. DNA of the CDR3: TGTGCCAGCAGCTTGAATGGGAAAAACACTGAAGCTTTCTTT. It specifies CASSLNGKNTEAFF.

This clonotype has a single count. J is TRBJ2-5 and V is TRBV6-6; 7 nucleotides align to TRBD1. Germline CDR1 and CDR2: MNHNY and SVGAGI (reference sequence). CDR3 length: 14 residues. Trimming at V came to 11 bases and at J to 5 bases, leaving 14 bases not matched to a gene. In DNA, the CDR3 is TGTGCCTCCTGCCTCCGTGAGGGGGCGGAGACCCAGTACTTC. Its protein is CASCLREGAETQYF.

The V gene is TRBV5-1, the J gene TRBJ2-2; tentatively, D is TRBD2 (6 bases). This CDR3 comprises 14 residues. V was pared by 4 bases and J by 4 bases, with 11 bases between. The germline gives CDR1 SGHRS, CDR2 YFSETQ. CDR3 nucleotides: TGCGCCAGCAGCAAGGAGGGCGTCACCGGGGAGCTGTTTTTT. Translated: CASSKEGVTGELFF.

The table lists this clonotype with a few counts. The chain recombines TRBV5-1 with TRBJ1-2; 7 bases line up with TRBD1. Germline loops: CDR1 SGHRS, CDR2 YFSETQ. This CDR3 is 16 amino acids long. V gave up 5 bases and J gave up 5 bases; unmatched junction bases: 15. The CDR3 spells CASRQPSGTEDYGYTF. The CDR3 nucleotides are TGCGCCAGCAGACAACCCTCCGGGACAGAGGATTATGGCTACACCTTC.

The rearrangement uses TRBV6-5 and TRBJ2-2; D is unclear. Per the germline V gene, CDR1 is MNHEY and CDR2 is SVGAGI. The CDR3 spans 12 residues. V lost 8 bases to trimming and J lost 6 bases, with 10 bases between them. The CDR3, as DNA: TGTGCCAGCTTTAAGGCTTCCGGGGAGCTGTTTTTT. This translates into CASFKASGELFF.

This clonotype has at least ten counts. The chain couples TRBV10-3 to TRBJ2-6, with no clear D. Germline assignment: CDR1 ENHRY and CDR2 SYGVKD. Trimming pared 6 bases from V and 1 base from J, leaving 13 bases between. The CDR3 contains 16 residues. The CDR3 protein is CAISAALESGANVLTF. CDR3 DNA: TGTGCCATCAGCGCCGCCCTTGAGTCTGGGGCCAACGTCCTGACTTTC.

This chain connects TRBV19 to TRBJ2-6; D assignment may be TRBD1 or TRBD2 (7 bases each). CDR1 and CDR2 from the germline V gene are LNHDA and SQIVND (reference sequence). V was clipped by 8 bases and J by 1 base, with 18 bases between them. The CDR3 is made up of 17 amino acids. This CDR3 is CASAIGRGPSGANVLTF. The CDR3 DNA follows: TGTGCCAGTGCAATAGGGAGGGGGCCATCTGGGGCCAACGTCCTGACTTTC.